The rows below give T cell receptor beta chains drawn from one sample of a study of siplizumab effects on memory and regulatory T cells. The table came from immunoSEQ multiplex PCR; TCRdb's copy has only in-frame clones and leaves some out. The table records under 100,000 clones, roughly 94% of them present only once. The source material was non-Treg CD4+ T cells sorted from blood. The receptor source for this set is a human donor in good health. CDR3s include the opening cysteine and the closing phenylalanine or tryptophan. A D gene is named only where the DNA matches it firmly. Expanded clones are given a class, and other clones once, few, many or no size at all.

d_call j_call cdr3_length clone_size v_call cdr3_aa cdr3_nt
- TRBJ1-2 14 - TRBV30 CAWIFGGSNYGYTF TGTGCCTGGATCTTCGGCGGCTCGAACTATGGCTACACCTTC
TRBD2 TRBJ2-1 15 - TRBV5-1 CASSLESGTGREQFF TGCGCCAGCAGCTTGGAAAGCGGGACGGGGCGTGAGCAGTTCTTC
- TRBJ1-1 15 - TRBV7-2 CASSKKGGIRTEAFF TGTGCCAGCAGCAAAAAGGGAGGGATACGCACTGAAGCTTTCTTT
- TRBJ2-5 16 - TRBV5-1 CASSFEPLKGRETQYF TGCGCCAGCAGCTTTGAGCCCCTTAAGGGTCGGGAGACCCAGTACTTC
TRBD2 TRBJ2-3 15 - TRBV6-6 CASRPAGGSTDTQYF TGTGCCAGCAGACCCGCGGGAGGCAGCACAGATACGCAGTATTTT
- TRBJ1-1 15 - TRBV11-3 CASSLGVRGNTEAFF TGTGCCAGCAGCTTAGGAGTGAGGGGGAACACTGAAGCTTTCTTT
TRBD1 TRBJ2-4 13 once TRBV10-1 CASSLQGTDIQYF TGCGCCAGCAGTCTACAGGGGACGGACATTCAGTACTTC
- TRBJ2-1 14 - TRBV6-5 CASSYSRGYNEQFF TGTGCCAGCAGTTACTCCAGGGGCTACAATGAGCAGTTCTTC
- TRBJ1-5 12 - TRBV29-1 CSVLQGRGDQHF TGCAGCGTTCTACAGGGCCGGGGTGACCAGCATTTT
TRBD1 TRBJ2-1 18 - TRBV11-2 CASSFLVMLGQGKNEQFF TGTGCCAGCAGCTTCTTGGTTATGTTGGGACAGGGAAAGAATGAGCAGTTCTTC
- TRBJ1-1 16 - TRBV15 CATSRTGHLSNTEAFF TGTGCCACCAGCAGAACAGGGCATTTATCGAACACTGAAGCTTTCTTT
- TRBJ2-7 13 - TRBV28 CASSFARDYEQYF TGTGCCAGCAGTTTTGCGCGGGACTACGAGCAGTACTTC
- TRBJ1-3 8 - TRBV4-1 CASITIYF TGCGCCAGCATTACCATATATTTT
TRBD2 TRBJ2-3 15 - TRBV11-2 CASSSGLPSTDTQYF TGTGCCAGCAGTTCGGGACTACCAAGCACAGATACGCAGTATTTT
- TRBJ1-2 17 - TRBV5-3 CAREVNEKRTGNYGYTF TGTGCCAGAGAGGTAAACGAAAAAAGAACGGGTAACTATGGCTACACCTTC
- TRBJ2-7 13 - TRBV7-2 CASSSLRSYEQYF TGTGCCAGCAGCTCCCTCCGGTCCTACGAGCAGTACTTC
TRBD2 TRBJ2-7 15 - TRBV27 CASKTGTSVPYEQYF TGTGCCAGCAAGACCGGGACTAGCGTCCCCTACGAGCAGTACTTC
- TRBJ2-7 15 once TRBV21-1 CASMSGLLSSYEQYF TGTGCCAGCATGTCAGGTCTCCTGAGCTCCTACGAGCAGTACTTC
- TRBJ1-2 15 - TRBV5-4 CASSLPSASSSGYTF TGTGCCAGCAGCCTCCCGTCGGCTTCCTCCTCTGGCTACACCTTC
- TRBJ2-7 13 - TRBV6-1 CASRVTSSYEQYF TGTGCCAGCAGGGTGACTAGCTCCTACGAGCAGTACTTC
- TRBJ2-4 14 once TRBV2 CASSEREAKNIQYF TGTGCCAGCAGTGAGAGGGAGGCCAAAAACATTCAGTACTTC
TRBD2 TRBJ2-7 15 - TRBV19 CASSIRAGDAYEQYF TGTGCCAGTAGTATTAGGGCGGGAGACGCCTACGAGCAGTACTTC
TRBD1 TRBJ2-7 16 - TRBV6-5 CASSYSGTVTSYEQYF TGTGCCAGCAGTTACTCCGGGACAGTCACCTCCTACGAGCAGTACTTC
- TRBJ2-3 15 - TRBV6-1 CASSRGVTGTDTQYF TGTGCCAGCAGTCGAGGCGTAACCGGCACAGATACGCAGTATTTT
- TRBJ2-5 15 once TRBV30 CAWSGGRKFQETQYF TGTGCCTGGAGTGGGGGCAGAAAGTTCCAAGAGACCCAGTACTTC
- TRBJ2-1 16 - TRBV19 CASRTRRASSYNEQFF TGTGCCAGTAGGACCCGGCGGGCTAGCTCCTACAATGAGCAGTTCTTC
- TRBJ1-2 13 - TRBV28 CASSLHGFYGYTF TGTGCCAGCAGTTTGCACGGGTTCTATGGCTACACCTTC
TRBD1 TRBJ1-4 16 - TRBV28 CASSPSSQGAWEKLFF TGTGCCAGCAGTCCCTCGAGTCAGGGGGCTTGGGAAAAACTGTTTTTT
- TRBJ2-7 16 - TRBV7-9 CASSFGGEGVVYEQYF TGTGCCAGCAGCTTTGGGGGTGAGGGGGTTGTTTACGAGCAGTACTTC
- TRBJ2-7 12 - TRBV30 CAWSPLLYEQYF TGTGCCTGGAGCCCGCTTTTGTACGAGCAGTACTTC
TRBD2 TRBJ2-4 13 once TRBV10-2 CASRAGAGDIQYF TGCGCCAGCCGAGCGGGAGCTGGGGACATTCAGTACTTC
- TRBJ1-5 13 - TRBV6-6 CASSRQVRQPQHF TGTGCCAGCAGCCGACAGGTGAGACAGCCCCAGCATTTT
TRBD1 TRBJ1-6 15 - TRBV6-5 CASSLGQGLNSPLHF TGTGCCAGCAGCTTGGGACAGGGGCTAAATTCACCCCTCCACTTT
- TRBJ1-2 13 - TRBV6-1 CASSSDSHGGYTF TGTGCCAGCAGTTCGGACAGCCATGGGGGCTACACCTTC
TRBD1 TRBJ2-2 14 - TRBV5-1 CASSAGTGTGELFF TGCGCCAGCAGCGCCGGGACAGGGACCGGGGAGCTGTTTTTT
TRBD2 TRBJ2-3 14 - TRBV28 CASTLGLNTDTQYF TGTGCCAGCACTTTGGGACTAAACACAGATACGCAGTATTTT
- TRBJ2-7 11 - TRBV28 CASDGRGEQYF TGTGCCAGCGACGGGCGAGGGGAGCAGTACTTC
TRBD2 TRBJ2-2 13 - TRBV7-3 CASSLTTSGELFF TGTGCCAGCAGCTTAACCACTAGCGGAGAGCTGTTTTTT
TRBD2 TRBJ2-1 16 - TRBV9 CASSVRAGWLNNEQFF TGTGCCAGCAGCGTAAGAGCGGGATGGTTAAACAATGAGCAGTTCTTC
- TRBJ1-2 15 - TRBV6-1 CASSEGPGTGYGYTF TGTGCCAGCAGTGAAGGCCCAGGGACCGGCTATGGCTACACCTTC
TRBD1 TRBJ2-1 16 once TRBV11-2 CASSKRPGQGSGEQFF TGTGCCAGCAGCAAGCGACCGGGACAGGGTTCCGGTGAGCAGTTCTTC
- TRBJ2-6 18 few TRBV4-2 CASSQAPGMSSGANVLTF TGTGCCAGCAGCCAAGCCCCGGGGATGAGCTCTGGGGCCAACGTCCTGACTTTC
TRBD1 TRBJ1-4 17 - TRBV10-3 CAIRPRDRGFLCEKLFF TGTGCCATCAGACCCAGGGACAGGGGATTTTTATGCGAAAAACTGTTTTTT
- TRBJ2-3 11 once TRBV6-7 CASRVGNTQYF TGTGCCAGCAGAGTCGGGAATACGCAGTATTTT
- TRBJ2-6 14 few TRBV28 CASQQNSGANVLTF TGTGCCAGCCAACAGAACTCTGGGGCCAACGTCCTGACTTTC
- TRBJ2-2 14 - TRBV12-5 CASGPSWGSGELFF TGTGCTAGTGGTCCGTCATGGGGTTCCGGGGAGCTGTTTTTT
- TRBJ1-1 14 - TRBV5-6 CASSPIGVNTEAFF TGTGCCAGCAGCCCGATCGGGGTGAACACTGAAGCTTTCTTT
TRBD1 TRBJ1-5 20 - TRBV4-1 CASSPYHRTGDHEGNQPQHF TGCGCCAGCAGCCCCTACCACCGGACAGGGGACCATGAAGGCAATCAGCCCCAGCATTTT
- TRBJ1-1 14 - TRBV28 CASGTSSLRTEAFF TGTGCCAGCGGCACGTCCTCTTTGAGAACTGAAGCTTTCTTT
- TRBJ1-2 10 - TRBV20-1 CSTRDGPYTF TGCAGTACGAGGGACGGACCCTACACCTTC
- TRBJ2-5 11 - TRBV30 CAWSSRETQYF TGTGCCTGGAGTTCACGTGAGACCCAGTACTTC
TRBD1 TRBJ2-7 16 - TRBV7-6 CASSLQSGQVSYEQYF TGTGCCAGCAGCTTACAGTCGGGACAGGTCTCCTACGAGCAGTACTTC
- TRBJ2-7 12 - TRBV6-1 CASRSFPYEQYF TGTGCCAGCCGCAGTTTCCCCTACGAGCAGTACTTC
- TRBJ1-1 14 - TRBV7-9 CASSLPGFLSEAFF TGTGCCAGCAGCTTACCGGGTTTTTTGTCTGAAGCTTTCTTT
- TRBJ1-4 15 - TRBV15 CATSRDGPVNEKLFF TGTGCCACCAGCAGAGATGGACCGGTTAATGAAAAACTGTTTTTT
- TRBJ1-1 14 - TRBV5-1 CASSPTSSPTEAFF TGCGCCAGCAGCCCCACAAGTAGCCCGACTGAAGCTTTCTTT
- TRBJ1-1 11 - TRBV19 CASLGRTEAFF TGTGCCAGCCTGGGTCGCACTGAAGCTTTCTTT
- TRBJ2-1 16 - TRBV5-4 CASSKRAGSSYNEQFF TGTGCCAGCAGTAAACGAGCGGGTAGCTCCTACAATGAGCAGTTCTTC